This T cell receptor (beta chain) was retrieved from a study of shared clonotypes between healthy human individuals. The study's findings and limits: Collection of samples was limited to blood; tissue repertoires likely differ.

The protocol was immunoSEQ multiplex PCR, while the TCRdb copy is restricted to in-frame clones and leaves out a portion. Altogether 2 million to 2.5 million clones are present, 93% being singletons, with the ten largest covering 0.39%. The V gene's germline CDR1 is LNHDA and CDR2 SQIVND (reference sequence). The CDR3 is 17 residues long. V lost 2 bases to trimming and J lost 0 bases; unmatched junction nucleotides: 9. Remarks on this clone: Its cognate antigen is unknown.

The sample consisted of naive CD4+ T cells from PBMCs. The sample's subset: CD45RA+ positively selected. This TCR was recovered from a man in his late teens or twenties in good health. Some clones in this sample may be carry-over from other donors' samples. V is TRBV19 and J is TRBJ2-7; 8 nucleotides line up with TRBD1. The CDR3: CASSIRSVTGASYEQYF. The CDR3 DNA reads TGTGCCAGTAGTATACGTTCAGTGACAGGGGCCTCCTACGAGCAGTACTTC.